The T cell receptor beta chain described here comes from a study of a mutant IDH1 vaccine in newly diagnosed glioma (dated by TCRdb to the early 2020s). Regarding the research as a whole: Eight vaccinations were administered to patients in weeks 1, 3, 5, 7, 11, 15, 19 and 23, corresponding to visits V03 through V10. Before enrollment, most patients had been given radiochemotherapy with temozolomide as standard therapy, while the rest had received either radiotherapy alone or temozolomide alone. Of the 30 to 35 treated patients, 62.5% were male and around 40% were female, and a mean age of roughly 40 years was recorded. Vaccination was initiated 4-6 weeks after radiotherapy alone, or concurrently with temozolomide cycles in the chemotherapy-containing groups. Peripheral blood was drawn at six visits: V03 (baseline), V05, V07, V10, V12 and V13. For exploratory analyses, about two dozen treated patients had longitudinal TCRB deep sequencing done wherever samples were available.

General study outcomes and caveats: PBMC samples for TCRB deep sequencing were selected based on availability. Pseudoprogression appeared unrelated to alterations in the top peripheral T cell clonotypes detected by TCRB sequencing. Immune responses induced by the vaccine were seen in approximately 93% of patients across multiple MHC alleles. The authors stated that sample limitations prevented analyses of patient blood samples from being reproduced.

Sample time point, as interpreted from the label and publication: week 11, during vaccination. Each vaccine dose, consisting of 300 ug of a 20-mer mutant IDH1 peptide in Montanide, was administered subcutaneously with topical imiquimod. The donors had newly diagnosed IDH1-mutant astrocytomas of WHO grade 3 or 4 that showed loss of nuclear ATRX. The samples were drawn from NOA16, a multicentre, single-arm, open-label phase I trial in Germany that tested a mutant IDH1 peptide vaccine in humans for the first time. The DNeasy Blood and Tissue Kit was used to extract genomic DNA from EDTA blood for TCRB sequencing. The library was generated by the immunoSEQ multiplex PCR assay. Rearranged TCR beta chain sequences were amplified using the hsTCRB Kit according to the manufacturer's protocol. TCRB libraries were sequenced on an Illumina MiSeq. For the original study's pipeline: Demultiplexing, trimming and gene mapping were performed with the kit vendor's proprietary platform. Held by TCRdb, this immuneACCESS table contains in-frame sequences only and omits some clones. Under half of the omission traces to an unresolved V gene where checked; the cause of the rest is unknown. V, J and clone size derive from that table, while D and trimming were established from the DNA sequence. This sample gives tens of thousands of clones in total; roughly 80% of them show up just once. Around 8.2% of the sample comes from the top ten.

The CDR3 covers 15 residues, taking in both the cysteine and the phenylalanine. Only the CDR3 DNA is retained, 45 bases long and in frame from the first base. As encoded in the germline V gene, CDR1 is SGHAT while CDR2 is FQNNGV. V sheds 2 bases and J sheds 1 base, leaving 10 bases between their ends. Regarding this clone: Its antigen is still unknown. Within one base of it there is no much larger clone, and no base qualities were kept.

The V and J genes are TRBV11-2 and TRBJ2-3; the D segment cannot be called with confidence. The TCR was taken from a woman aged 50 to 60 with glioma. The specimen comprised PBMCs, sampled from a glioma patient whose treatment included an IDH1 peptide vaccine. In nucleotides, the sequence is TGTGCCAGCAGCTTAAGGTGGACGGGCACAGATACGCAGTATTTT. It specifies CASSLRWTGTDTQYF.